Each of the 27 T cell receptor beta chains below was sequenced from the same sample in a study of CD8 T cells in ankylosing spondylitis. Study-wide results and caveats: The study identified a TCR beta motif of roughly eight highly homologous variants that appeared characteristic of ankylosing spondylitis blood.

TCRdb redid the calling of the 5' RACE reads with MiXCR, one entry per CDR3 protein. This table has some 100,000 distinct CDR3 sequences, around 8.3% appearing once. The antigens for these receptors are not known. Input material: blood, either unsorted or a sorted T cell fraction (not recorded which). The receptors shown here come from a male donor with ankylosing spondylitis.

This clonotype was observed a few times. CDR3: CASSDWGEQGADTQYF. CDR3 in DNA: TGTGCCAGCAGTGATTGGGGAGAGCAAGGCGCAGATACGCAGTATTTT. The genes are TRBV27 and TRBJ2-3; tentatively, D is TRBD2 (5 bases). V was cut by 5 bases and J by 4 bases, with 19 bases left in between. CDR1 and CDR2 from the germline V gene are MNHEY and SMNVEV (reference sequence). The CDR3 covers 16 residues.

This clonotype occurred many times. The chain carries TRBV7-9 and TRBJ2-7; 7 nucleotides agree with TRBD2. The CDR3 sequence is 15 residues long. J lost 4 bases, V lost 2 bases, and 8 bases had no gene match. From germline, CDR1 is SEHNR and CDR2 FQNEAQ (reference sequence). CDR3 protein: CASSLYGGSGYEQYF. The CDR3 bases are TGTGCCAGCAGCTTATACGGCGGGAGTGGTTACGAGCAGTACTTC.

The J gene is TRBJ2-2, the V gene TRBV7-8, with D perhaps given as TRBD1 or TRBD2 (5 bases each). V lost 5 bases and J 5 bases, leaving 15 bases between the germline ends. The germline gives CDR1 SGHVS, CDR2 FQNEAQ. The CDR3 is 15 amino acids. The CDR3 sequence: CASSAGTPGTGELFF. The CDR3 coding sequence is TGTGCCAGCAGCGCCGGGACCCCGGGGACCGGGGAGCTGTTTTTT.

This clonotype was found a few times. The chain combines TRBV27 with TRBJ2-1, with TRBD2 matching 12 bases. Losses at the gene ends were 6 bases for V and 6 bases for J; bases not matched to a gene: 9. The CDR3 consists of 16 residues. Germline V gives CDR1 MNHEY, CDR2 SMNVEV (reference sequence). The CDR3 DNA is TGTGCCAGCAGAACGACTAGCGGGGGTTTCTCCAATGAGCAGTTCTTC. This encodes CASRTTSGGFSNEQFF.

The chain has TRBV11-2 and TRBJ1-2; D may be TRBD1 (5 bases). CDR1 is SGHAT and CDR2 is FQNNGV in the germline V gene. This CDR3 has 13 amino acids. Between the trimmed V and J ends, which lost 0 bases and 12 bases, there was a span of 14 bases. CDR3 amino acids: CASSLDPQGGDTF. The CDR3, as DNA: TGTGCCAGCAGCTTAGATCCTCAGGGAGGGGACACCTTC.

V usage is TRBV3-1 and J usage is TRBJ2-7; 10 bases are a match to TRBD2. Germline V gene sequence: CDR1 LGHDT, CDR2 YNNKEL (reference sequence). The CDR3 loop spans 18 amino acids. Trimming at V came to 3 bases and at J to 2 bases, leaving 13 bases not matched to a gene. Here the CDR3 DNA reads TGTGCCAGCAGCCAGCCGCCTAGCGGGAGAGATATTACCTACGAGCAGTACTTC. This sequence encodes CASSQPPSGRDITYEQYF.

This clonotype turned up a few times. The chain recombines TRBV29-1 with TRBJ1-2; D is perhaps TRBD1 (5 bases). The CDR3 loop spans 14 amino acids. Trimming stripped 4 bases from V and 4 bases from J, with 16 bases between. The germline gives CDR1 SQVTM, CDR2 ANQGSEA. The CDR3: CSVGGGQEGYGYTF. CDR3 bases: TGCAGCGTTGGGGGCGGGCAGGAAGGCTATGGCTACACCTTC.

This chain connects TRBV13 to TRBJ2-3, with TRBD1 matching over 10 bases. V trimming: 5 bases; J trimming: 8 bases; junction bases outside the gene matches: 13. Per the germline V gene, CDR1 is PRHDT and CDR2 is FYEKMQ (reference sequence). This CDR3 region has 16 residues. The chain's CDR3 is CASSGMWDRGDRTQYF. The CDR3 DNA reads TGTGCCAGCAGCGGCATGTGGGACAGGGGAGATCGTACGCAGTATTTT.

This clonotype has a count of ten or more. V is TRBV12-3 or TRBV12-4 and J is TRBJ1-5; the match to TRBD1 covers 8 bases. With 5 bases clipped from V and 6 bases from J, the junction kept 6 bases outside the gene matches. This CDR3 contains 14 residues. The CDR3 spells CASSPTGVSQPQHF. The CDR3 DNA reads TGTGCCAGCAGTCCGACAGGGGTGAGTCAGCCCCAGCATTTT.

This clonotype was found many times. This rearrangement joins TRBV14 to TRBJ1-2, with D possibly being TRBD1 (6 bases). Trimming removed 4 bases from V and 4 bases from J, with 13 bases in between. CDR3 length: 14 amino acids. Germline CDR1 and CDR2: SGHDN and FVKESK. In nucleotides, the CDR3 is TGTGCCAGCAGCCCCACCACAGGGCCCTATGGCTACACCTTC. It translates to CASSPTTGPYGYTF. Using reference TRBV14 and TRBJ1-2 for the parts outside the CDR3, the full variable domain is EAGVTQFPSHSVIEKGQTVTLRCDPISGHDNLYWYRRVMGKEIKFLLHFVKESKQDESGMPNNRFLAERTGGTYSTLKVQPAELEDSGVYFCASSPTTGPYGYTFGSGTRLTVV.

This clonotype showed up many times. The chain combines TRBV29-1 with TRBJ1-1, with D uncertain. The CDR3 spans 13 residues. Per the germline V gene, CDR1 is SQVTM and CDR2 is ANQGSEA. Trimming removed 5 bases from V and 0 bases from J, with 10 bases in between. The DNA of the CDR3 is TGCAGCGTTTATGCGGGTTTGAACACTGAAGCTTTCTTT. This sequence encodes CSVYAGLNTEAFF.

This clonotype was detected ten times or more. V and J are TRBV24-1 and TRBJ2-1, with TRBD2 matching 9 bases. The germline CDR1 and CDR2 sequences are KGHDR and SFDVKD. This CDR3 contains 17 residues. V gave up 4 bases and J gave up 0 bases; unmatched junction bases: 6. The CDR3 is CATSDASGKRSYNEQFF. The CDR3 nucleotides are TGTGCCACCAGTGACGCTAGCGGGAAACGCTCCTACAATGAGCAGTTCTTC.

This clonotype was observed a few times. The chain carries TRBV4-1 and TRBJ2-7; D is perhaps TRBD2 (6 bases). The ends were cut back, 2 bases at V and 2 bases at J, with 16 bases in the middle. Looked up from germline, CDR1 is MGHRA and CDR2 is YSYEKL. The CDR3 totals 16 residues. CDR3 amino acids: CASSQTGVSTTYEQYF. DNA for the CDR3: TGCGCCAGCAGCCAAACGGGAGTGTCTACAACCTACGAGCAGTACTTC.

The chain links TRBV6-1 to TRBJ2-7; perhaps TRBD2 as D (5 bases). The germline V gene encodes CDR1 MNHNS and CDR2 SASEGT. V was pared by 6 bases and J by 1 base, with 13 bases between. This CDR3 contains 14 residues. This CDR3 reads CASRDGPGSYEQYV. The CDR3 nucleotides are TGTGCCAGCAGGGATGGCCCGGGATCCTACGAGCAGTACGTC.

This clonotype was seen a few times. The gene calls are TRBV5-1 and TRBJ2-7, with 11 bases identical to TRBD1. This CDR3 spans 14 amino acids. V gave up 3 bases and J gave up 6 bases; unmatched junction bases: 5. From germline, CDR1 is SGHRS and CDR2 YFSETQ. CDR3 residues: CASSWTGGMFEQYF. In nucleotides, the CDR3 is TGCGCCAGCAGCTGGACAGGGGGCATGTTCGAGCAGTACTTC.

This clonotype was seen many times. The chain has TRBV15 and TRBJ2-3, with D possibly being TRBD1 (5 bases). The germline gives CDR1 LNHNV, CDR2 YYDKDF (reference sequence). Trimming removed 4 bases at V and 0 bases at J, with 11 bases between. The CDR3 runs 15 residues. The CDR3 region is CATSTGHLSTDTQYF. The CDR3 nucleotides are TGTGCCACCAGCACCGGACACCTTAGCACAGATACGCAGTATTTT.

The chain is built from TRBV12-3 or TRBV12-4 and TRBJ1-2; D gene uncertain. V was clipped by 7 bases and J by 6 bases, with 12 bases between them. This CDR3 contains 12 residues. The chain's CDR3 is CASTQTTNGYTF. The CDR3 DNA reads TGTGCCAGCACTCAGACTACGAATGGCTACACCTTC.

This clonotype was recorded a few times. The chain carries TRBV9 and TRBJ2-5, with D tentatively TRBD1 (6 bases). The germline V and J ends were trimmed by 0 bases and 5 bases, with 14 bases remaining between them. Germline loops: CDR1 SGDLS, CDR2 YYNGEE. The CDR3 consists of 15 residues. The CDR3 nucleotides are TGTGCCAGCAGCGTAGGTCCTGCAGGGGTGGAGACCCAGTACTTC. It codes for CASSVGPAGVETQYF.

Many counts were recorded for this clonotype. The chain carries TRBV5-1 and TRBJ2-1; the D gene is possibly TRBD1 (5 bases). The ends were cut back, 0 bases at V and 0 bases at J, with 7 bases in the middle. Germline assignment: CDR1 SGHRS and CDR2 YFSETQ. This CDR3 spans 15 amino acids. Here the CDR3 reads CASSLDRSSYNEQFF. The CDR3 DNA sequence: TGCGCCAGCAGCTTGGACAGGTCCTCCTACAATGAGCAGTTCTTC.

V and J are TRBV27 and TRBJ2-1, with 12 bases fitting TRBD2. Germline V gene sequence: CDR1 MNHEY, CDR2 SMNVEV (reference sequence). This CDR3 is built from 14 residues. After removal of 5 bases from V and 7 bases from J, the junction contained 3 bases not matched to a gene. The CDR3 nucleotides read TGTGCCAGCAGTCAACTAGCGGGAGGAAATGAGCAGTTCTTC. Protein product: CASSQLAGGNEQFF.

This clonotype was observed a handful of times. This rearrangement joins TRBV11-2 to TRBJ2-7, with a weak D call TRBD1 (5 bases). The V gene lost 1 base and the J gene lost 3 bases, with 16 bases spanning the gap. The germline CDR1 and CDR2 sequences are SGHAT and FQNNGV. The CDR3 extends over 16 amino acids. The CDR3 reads CASSLGPRQSIYEQYF. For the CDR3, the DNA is TGTGCCAGCAGCTTAGGTCCTCGACAGTCGATCTACGAGCAGTACTTC.

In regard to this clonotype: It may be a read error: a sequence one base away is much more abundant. This CDR3 reads CACRPGQSYNEQFF. CDR3 DNA: TGTGCCTGCCGACCGGGACAGTCCTACAATGAGCAGTTCTTC. The J gene is TRBJ2-1, the V gene TRBV7-9; 7 bases match TRBD1. This CDR3 is 14 amino acids long. Trimming took 11 bases from V and 1 from J; bases not matched to a gene: 8. The germline CDR1 and CDR2 sequences are SEHNR and FQNEAQ (reference sequence).

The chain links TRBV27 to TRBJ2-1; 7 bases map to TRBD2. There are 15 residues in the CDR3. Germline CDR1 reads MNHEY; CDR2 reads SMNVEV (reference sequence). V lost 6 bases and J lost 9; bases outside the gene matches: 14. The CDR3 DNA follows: TGTGCCAGCAGCGACCGCGGGAGCCGAGGGTTTGAGCAGTTCTTC. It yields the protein CASSDRGSRGFEQFF.

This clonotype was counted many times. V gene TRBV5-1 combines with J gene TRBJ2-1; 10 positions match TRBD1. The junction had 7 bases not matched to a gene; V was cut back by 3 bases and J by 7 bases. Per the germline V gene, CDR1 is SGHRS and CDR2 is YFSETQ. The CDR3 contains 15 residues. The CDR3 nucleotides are TGCGCCAGCAGCTGGACAGGGGGGACCCTGAATGAGCAGTTCTTC. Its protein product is CASSWTGGTLNEQFF.

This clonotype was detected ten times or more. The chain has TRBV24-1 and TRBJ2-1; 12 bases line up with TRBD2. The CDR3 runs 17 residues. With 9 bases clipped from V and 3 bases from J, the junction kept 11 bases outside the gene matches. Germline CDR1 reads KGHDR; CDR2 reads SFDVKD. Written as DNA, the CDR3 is TGTGCCACCTCGAAGCTAGCGGGAGGGACCGGCTACAATGAGCAGTTCTTC. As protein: CATSKLAGGTGYNEQFF.

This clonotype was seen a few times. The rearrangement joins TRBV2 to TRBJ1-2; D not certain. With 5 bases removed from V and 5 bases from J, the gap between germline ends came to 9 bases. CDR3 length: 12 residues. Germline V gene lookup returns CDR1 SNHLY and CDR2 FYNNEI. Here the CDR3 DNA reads TGTGCCAGCAGTCCAGACACTTATGGCTACACCTTC. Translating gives CASSPDTYGYTF.

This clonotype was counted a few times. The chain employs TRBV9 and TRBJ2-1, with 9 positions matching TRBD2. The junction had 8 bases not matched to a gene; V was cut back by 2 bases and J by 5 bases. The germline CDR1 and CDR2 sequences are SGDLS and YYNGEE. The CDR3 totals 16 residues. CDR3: CASSVAWAGGNNEQFF. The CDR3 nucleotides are TGTGCCAGCAGCGTGGCCTGGGCGGGAGGGAACAATGAGCAGTTCTTC. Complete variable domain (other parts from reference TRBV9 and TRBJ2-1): DSGVTQTPKHLITATGQRVTLRCSPRSGDLSVYWYQQSLDQGLQFLIQYYNGEERAKGNILERFSAQQFPDLHSELNLSSLELGDSALYFCASSVAWAGGNNEQFFGPGTRLTVL.